Presented here are 29 T cell receptor beta chains from one specimen sequenced in a study of cytomegalovirus exposure and HLA in healthy donors. The primer mix had 60 Vbeta and 13 Jbeta primers. Generated by immunoSEQ multiplex PCR, the TCRdb table keeps only in-frame clones and is missing some. The data show 100,000 to 150,000 clones, roughly three quarters seen once. Sequenced input: PBMCs. These receptors originate from a woman aged 60 to 75 in good health and CMV-seronegative.

This clone has more than one count but fewer than ten. The chain joins TRBV27 to TRBJ2-1; a weak D match, TRBD2 (5 bases). The germline CDR1 and CDR2 sequences are MNHEY and SMNVEV (reference sequence). V shed 4 bases and J shed 5 bases, with 18 bases lying between them. The CDR3 is made up of 16 amino acids. CDR3 in amino acids: CASSSLWELGDNEQFF. The CDR3 DNA is TGTGCCAGCAGTTCGCTATGGGAGCTCGGGGACAATGAGCAGTTCTTC.

The CDR3 DNA follows: TGTGCCAGCAGCTTAGAAGGACAGGGGCGTTCACCCCTCCACTTT. Its protein is CASSLEGQGRSPLHF. The rearrangement uses TRBV7-6 and TRBJ1-6; 9 bases are a match to TRBD1. The trim removed 1 base at V and 9 bases at J, leaving 4 bases unmatched. The CDR3 sequence is 15 residues long. From germline, CDR1 is SGHVS and CDR2 FNYEAQ.

The rearrangement links TRBV9 to TRBJ2-7, with D tentatively TRBD2 (5 bases). Germline CDR1 SGDLS, CDR2 YYNGEE. Trimming removed 1 base at V and 5 bases at J, with 10 bases between. The CDR3 covers 13 residues. The CDR3 region has the DNA TGTGCCAGCAGCGTAAGGTCCGGGGACGAGCAGTACTTC. Protein product: CASSVRSGDEQYF. The full variable domain, in which reference TRBV9 and TRBJ2-7 provide the parts outside the CDR3, is DSGVTQTPKHLITATGQRVTLRCSPRSGDLSVYWYQQSLDQGLQFLIQYYNGEERAKGNILERFSAQQFPDLHSELNLSSLELGDSALYFCASSVRSGDEQYFGPGTRLTVT.

The chain employs TRBV19 and TRBJ1-5, with 8 bases identical to TRBD1. This CDR3 comprises 15 residues. The V and J ends lost 6 bases and 3 bases, in that order; junction bases with no gene match: 7. CDR1 and CDR2 from the germline V gene are LNHDA and SQIVND (reference sequence). Here the CDR3 DNA reads TGTGCCAGTAGGGAGGACAGGGCAGACAATCAGCCCCAGCATTTT. It encodes CASREDRADNQPQHF. Complete variable domain (other parts from reference TRBV19 and TRBJ1-5): DGGITQSPKYLFRKEGQNVTLSCEQNLNHDAMYWYRQDPGQGLRLIYYSQIVNDFQKGDIAEGYSVSREKKESFPLTVTSAQKNPTAFYLCASREDRADNQPQHFGDGTRLSIL.

J is TRBJ1-4 and V is TRBV5-5; 8 nucleotides agree with TRBD1. The CDR3 runs 17 residues. Germline CDR1 SGHKS, CDR2 YYEKEE (reference sequence). V trimming: 0 bases; J trimming: 6 bases; junction bases outside the gene matches: 10. In nucleotides, the CDR3 is TGTGCCAGCAGCTTGGAGGCAGGGGGCACTTTATATGAAAAACTGTTTTTT. The encoded protein is CASSLEAGGTLYEKLFF.

The V call is TRBV7-8, the J call TRBJ2-5, with 8 positions matching TRBD1. CDR1 is SGHVS and CDR2 is FQNEAQ in the germline V gene. V lost 10 bases, J lost 5 bases, and 27 bases stayed unmatched. The CDR3 consists of 19 residues. CDR3 sequence (DNA): TGTGCCACTAAGGCAGGGGCCCGGACAGGGTTGGGGGCCTTTGAGACCCAGTACTTC. Amino acid sequence: CATKAGARTGLGAFETQYF.

The J gene is TRBJ2-2, the V gene TRBV7-6, with 11 bases identical to TRBD1. V lost 4 bases, J lost 5 bases, and 3 bases stayed unmatched. The CDR3 contains 15 residues. The germline CDR1 and CDR2 sequences are SGHVS and FNYEAQ. The DNA for the CDR3 is TGTGCCAGCAGCTCCGGGACAGGGGGGACCGGGGAGCTGTTTTTT. Encoded protein: CASSSGTGGTGELFF. The variable domain in full, with the rest retrieved from reference TRBV7-6 and TRBJ2-2, is GAGVSQSPRYKVTKRGQDVALRCDPISGHVSLYWYRQALGQGPEFLTYFNYEAQQDKSGLPNDRFSAERPEGSISTLTIQRTEQRDSAMYRCASSSGTGGTGELFFGEGSRLTVL.

This clone appeared a few times. The V call is TRBV27, the J call TRBJ2-2; 7 bases line up with TRBD1. With 3 bases clipped from V and 5 bases from J, the junction kept 9 bases outside the gene matches. Per the germline V gene, CDR1 is MNHEY and CDR2 is SMNVEV (reference sequence). The CDR3 contains 16 residues. The CDR3 sequence is CASSFRTGGGTGELFF. In nucleotides, the CDR3 is TGTGCCAGCAGTTTTCGGACAGGAGGTGGGACCGGGGAGCTGTTTTTT.

The CDR3 bases are TGTGCCAGCAGCTTGTCGCAGGGGGGCTCCTACGAGCAGTACTTC. Translating it yields CASSLSQGGSYEQYF. The gene calls are TRBV7-8 and TRBJ2-7; TRBD1 is a possible D gene (7 bases). The germline CDR1 and CDR2 sequences are SGHVS and FQNEAQ. This CDR3 contains 15 residues. Trimming shortened V by 3 bases and J by 0 bases, and 12 bases separated the two germline ends. Full variable domain (missing parts from reference TRBV7-8 and TRBJ2-7): GAGVSQSPRYKVAKRGQDVALRCDPISGHVSLFWYQQALGQGPEFLTYFQNEAQLDKSGLPSDRFFAERPEGSVSTLKIQRTQQEDSAVYLCASSLSQGGSYEQYFGPGTRLTVT.

This chain links TRBV7-6 with TRBJ1-1; D gene uncertain. Germline CDR1 is SGHVS and CDR2 is FNYEAQ. This CDR3 has 14 residues. V dropped 1 base and J dropped 1 base, with 7 bases sitting between them. The CDR3, as DNA: TGTGCCAGCAGCTTAGGCGGCAGGAACACTGAAGCTTTCTTT. This translates into CASSLGGRNTEAFF.

This rearrangement joins TRBV28 to TRBJ2-1; TRBD2 agrees at 8 bases. This CDR3 contains 12 residues. V gave up 2 bases and J gave up 13 bases; unmatched junction bases: 4. The germline V gene has CDR1 MDHEN and CDR2 SYDVKM. CDR3 loop: CASSLDGRVQFF. CDR3 coding DNA: TGTGCCAGCAGTTTAGACGGGAGGGTACAGTTCTTC.

The rearrangement uses TRBV6-1 and TRBJ2-7, with a weak D call TRBD2 (5 bases). The CDR3 runs 14 residues. Germline CDR1 reads MNHNS; CDR2 reads SASEGT. V lost 9 bases to trimming and J lost 5 bases, with 20 bases between them. CDR3 coding DNA: TGTGCCAGTTCACACGGAGGACGAAGGGACGAGCAGTACTTC. It translates to CASSHGGRRDEQYF.

This clone showed up just once. The V and J genes are TRBV30 and TRBJ1-6; 10 nucleotides match TRBD1. The length of the CDR3 is 17 residues. Germline values: CDR1 GTSNPN, CDR2 SVGIG (reference sequence). The V and J ends lost 4 bases and 0 bases, in that order; junction bases with no gene match: 6. The CDR3 bases are TGTGCCTGGATTGGGACAGGGGCCAGCTCCTATAATTCACCCCTCCACTTT. Its protein is CAWIGTGASSYNSPLHF.

The CDR3 region is CASSPPLGGRGPGQPQHF. The CDR3 coding sequence is TGTGCCAGCAGTCCCCCGCTGGGTGGCAGGGGGCCAGGACAGCCCCAGCATTTT. The J gene is TRBJ1-5, the V gene TRBV27, with 8 bases aligning to TRBD1. The germline gives CDR1 MNHEY, CDR2 SMNVEV (reference sequence). V gave up 5 bases and J gave up 7 bases; unmatched junction bases: 19. There are 18 residues in the CDR3.

This clone was found a few times. The chain couples TRBV28 to TRBJ1-3; TRBD1 agrees at 9 bases. The CDR3 is made up of 15 amino acids. Germline values: CDR1 MDHEN, CDR2 SYDVKM. V dropped 6 bases and J dropped 4; count of bases not matched to a gene: 7. The CDR3 DNA is TGTGCCAGCAGACTACAGGGGGCTCAAGGAAACACCATATATTTT. Protein sequence: CASRLQGAQGNTIYF.

The genes are TRBV19 and TRBJ1-4; 8 bases match TRBD1. Germline V CDR1 and CDR2: LNHDA, SQIVND (reference sequence). The V segment lost 9 bases and the J segment 5 bases; nucleotides outside the gene matches: 5. The CDR3 totals 13 residues. The CDR3 region is CASRTGGNEKLFF. The CDR3 nucleotides read TGTGCCAGCCGAACAGGGGGAAATGAAAAACTGTTTTTT.

This sequence joins TRBV7-6 and TRBJ2-5, with 7 bases that match TRBD1. Germline assignment: CDR1 SGHVS and CDR2 FNYEAQ. The trim removed 5 bases at V and 5 bases at J, leaving 5 bases unmatched. This CDR3 has 13 residues. The CDR3 loop is CASSPRQGETQYF. The CDR3 bases are TGTGCCAGCAGCCCGCGACAGGGTGAGACCCAGTACTTC.

The rearrangement joins TRBV25-1 to TRBJ1-4, with 7 bases fitting TRBD1. Germline V gene sequence: CDR1 MGHDK, CDR2 SYGVNS. V shed 5 bases and J 8 bases; nucleotides not matched to a gene: 8. This CDR3 is 14 amino acids long. In DNA, the CDR3 is TGTGCCAGCAGTAGACAGGGCGGTGTGGAAAAACTGTTTTTT. The encoded protein is CASSRQGGVEKLFF.

The chain recombines TRBV2 with TRBJ2-5, with 13 bases that match TRBD2. The CDR3 is 15 amino acids. The junction had 6 bases not matched to a gene; V was cut back by 6 bases and J by 5 bases. Looked up from germline, CDR1 is SNHLY and CDR2 is FYNNEI. CDR3 loop: CASSTSGGARETQYF. The CDR3 nucleotides read TGTGCCAGCAGCACTAGCGGGGGGGCCAGGGAGACCCAGTACTTC.

In the case of this clone: The same CDR3 can be traced to other DNA sequences in this sample. The chain uses TRBV7-9 and TRBJ1-4, with 8 bases lining up with TRBD1. The CDR3 runs to 14 residues. Losses at the gene ends were 4 bases for V and 5 bases for J; bases not matched to a gene: 3. Germline V gives CDR1 SEHNR, CDR2 FQNEAQ (reference sequence). Here the CDR3 reads CASSSGQGNEKLFF. The CDR3 nucleotides read TGTGCCAGCAGCTCCGGACAGGGAAATGAAAAACTGTTTTTT.

The chain has TRBV12-5 and TRBJ1-2, with 7 bases fitting TRBD1. Germline CDR1 and CDR2: LGHNT and FRNRAP. The CDR3 contains 14 residues. J lost 7 bases, V lost 5 bases, and 10 bases had no gene match. The DNA for the CDR3 is TGTGCTAGTGGTACGAATGACAGGGACGGTGGCTACACCTTC. Encoded protein: CASGTNDRDGGYTF.

The chain employs TRBV20-1 and TRBJ2-2, with a possible D match to TRBD2 (6 bases). The CDR3 is 11 amino acids. The germline V gene encodes CDR1 DFQATT and CDR2 SNEGSKA (reference sequence). The CDR3 protein is CSAGRTGELFF. The CDR3 nucleotides are TGCAGCGCGGGGCGTACCGGGGAGCTGTTTTTT.

The CDR3 sequence is CASSYWSGEVYNEQFF. The CDR3 DNA sequence: TGCGCCAGCAGCTACTGGAGCGGGGAGGTCTACAATGAGCAGTTCTTC. V and J are TRBV5-1 and TRBJ2-1, with TRBD2 identical over 7 bases. Germline V gene lookup returns CDR1 SGHRS and CDR2 YFSETQ. This CDR3 is 16 amino acids long. V lost 3 bases and J lost 3; bases outside the gene matches: 9. Complete variable domain (other parts from reference TRBV5-1 and TRBJ2-1): KAGVTQTPRYLIKTRGQQVTLSCSPISGHRSVSWYQQTPGQGLQFLFEYFSETQRNKGNFPGRFSGRQFSNSRSEMNVSTLELGDSALYLCASSYWSGEVYNEQFFGPGTRLTVL.

This chain connects TRBV28 to TRBJ2-7; 12 nucleotides align to TRBD1. The CDR3 extends over 15 amino acids. V lost 4 bases, J lost 5 bases, and 6 bases stayed unmatched. Germline-derived CDR1 and CDR2 are MDHEN and SYDVKM. This CDR3 is CASSSGGTGGHEQYF. CDR3 coding DNA: TGTGCCAGCAGTTCCGGGGGGACAGGGGGCCACGAGCAGTACTTC.

J is TRBJ2-1 and V is TRBV27; TRBD2 agrees at 7 bases. The CDR3 consists of 17 residues. The V and J ends lost 4 bases and 5 bases, in that order; junction bases with no gene match: 14. Germline V gene lookup returns CDR1 MNHEY and CDR2 SMNVEV (reference sequence). CDR3 amino acids: CASSSQAGPVGDNEQFF. The CDR3 nucleotides are TGTGCCAGCAGTTCCCAAGCGGGGCCCGTGGGTGACAATGAGCAGTTCTTC.

The chain has TRBV7-3 and TRBJ2-6; D might be TRBD1 (5 bases). This CDR3 has 22 amino acids. Per the germline V gene, CDR1 is SGHTA and CDR2 is FQGTGA. The germline V and J ends were trimmed by 3 bases and 3 bases, with 30 bases remaining between them. The CDR3 nucleotides read TGTGCCAGCAGCTTTCTGGGAATAAAATGGACGGATTTTAGGGGTGGGGCCAACGTCCTGACTTTC. It is translated as CASSFLGIKWTDFRGGANVLTF. Together with reference TRBV7-3 and TRBJ2-6, the CDR3 gives the full variable domain: GAGVSQTPSNKVTEKGKYVELRCDPISGHTALYWYRQSLGQGPEFLIYFQGTGAADDSGLPNDRFFAVRPEGSVSTLKIQRTERGDSAVYLCASSFLGIKWTDFRGGANVLTFGAGSRLTVL.

This clone showed up just a few times. The CDR3 protein is CASSIGGGYTEAFF. The CDR3 DNA reads TGTGCCAGTAGTATAGGAGGAGGGTACACTGAAGCTTTCTTT. This sequence joins TRBV19 and TRBJ1-1; D uncertain. This CDR3 contains 14 residues. V lost 1 base, J lost 3 bases, and 9 bases lay in between. Germline CDR1 reads LNHDA; CDR2 reads SQIVND (reference sequence).

There are a few counts of this clone. The chain combines TRBV7-6 with TRBJ1-5; 9 bases map to TRBD1. CDR1 SGHVS and CDR2 FNYEAQ come from the germline V gene. The CDR3 spans 13 residues. V lost 2 bases to trimming and J lost 12 bases; unmatched junction nucleotides: 5. In DNA, the CDR3 is TGTGCCAGCAGCTTAAGGGACAGGGTCAACCAGCATTTT. Translated, it gives CASSLRDRVNQHF. The entire variable domain, with the rest obtained from reference TRBV7-6 and TRBJ1-5, is as follows: GAGVSQSPRYKVTKRGQDVALRCDPISGHVSLYWYRQALGQGPEFLTYFNYEAQQDKSGLPNDRFSAERPEGSISTLTIQRTEQRDSAMYRCASSLRDRVNQHFGDGTRLSIL.

This chain links TRBV27 with TRBJ2-5; a possible D gene is TRBD2 (5 bases). V was pared by 2 bases and J by 0 bases, with 10 bases between. Looked up from germline, CDR1 is MNHEY and CDR2 is SMNVEV (reference sequence). There are 15 residues in the CDR3. CDR3 sequence reads: CASSLERGNQETQYF. The DNA of the CDR3 is TGTGCCAGCAGTTTAGAACGGGGAAACCAAGAGACCCAGTACTTC.